The sequence of this T cell receptor beta chain was determined in a study of molecular identifiers for immune sequencing clone quantification. This CDR3 comprises 15 residues. Trimming removed 1 base from V and 0 bases from J, with 7 bases in between. One entry per CDR3 protein results from TCRdb running MiXCR on the PCR reads. The sample contains under 350,000 distinct CDR3 sequences, roughly 23% of which appear only once. Study observations and caveats: Whereas naive cells kept under 1% of molecules in clones above 20 RNA copies, such clones held over 97% in effectors. Clone sizes that are highly expanded could be underestimated when identical TCR molecules share a barcode.

There are many counts of this clonotype. What it binds is unknown. This chain uses TRBV12-3 or TRBV12-4 with TRBJ2-1; D is ambiguous. The sample comprised naive CD8+ T cells from blood, with Jurkat cell RNA spiked in. The subset was: FACS-sorted CD8+CD4-CCR7+CD45RA+ naive T cells. The source is a human donor in good health. Some libraries in this study had Jurkat cell RNA spiked in. CDR3 coding DNA: TGTGCCAGCAGTTTAGGCGTTAGCTCCTACAATGAGCAGTTCTTC. Protein product: CASSLGVSSYNEQFF.